The 10 T cell receptor beta chains reported below all come from one sample, sequenced in a study of shared clonotypes between healthy human individuals. The table came from immunoSEQ multiplex PCR; TCRdb's copy has only in-frame clones and leaves some out. This sample has about 490,000 clones, with about 82% found just once. The material sequenced was PBMCs. These receptors were collected from a woman aged 35 to 49 in good health. Some clones in this sample may be carry-over from other donors' samples.

The chain links TRBV19 to TRBJ2-7, with 8 bases that match TRBD2. V lost 6 bases, J lost 5 bases, and 15 bases stayed unmatched. Germline V gene lookup returns CDR1 LNHDA and CDR2 SQIVND (reference sequence). This CDR3 contains 16 residues. DNA of the CDR3: TGTGCCAGTAGCAACATGGCCGGGACTAGATTACACGAGCAGTACTTC. Translated, it gives CASSNMAGTRLHEQYF.

The chain combines TRBV7-8 with TRBJ1-5, with D perhaps matching TRBD1 (5 bases). V dropped 3 bases and J dropped 0 bases, with 21 bases sitting between them. Germline V gene lookup returns CDR1 SGHVS and CDR2 FQNEAQ. The CDR3 is 19 amino acids. The CDR3: CASSLWGGQRVYSNQPQHF. The DNA of the CDR3 is TGTGCCAGCAGCTTGTGGGGGGGTCAACGGGTATATAGCAATCAGCCCCAGCATTTT. Drawing the rest from reference TRBV7-8 and TRBJ1-5, the complete variable domain is GAGVSQSPRYKVAKRGQDVALRCDPISGHVSLFWYQQALGQGPEFLTYFQNEAQLDKSGLPSDRFFAERPEGSVSTLKIQRTQQEDSAVYLCASSLWGGQRVYSNQPQHFGDGTRLSIL.

J is TRBJ2-5 and V is TRBV10-1; weak D call: TRBD2 (5 bases). Germline CDR1 reads WNHNN; CDR2 reads SYGVQD (reference sequence). The germline V and J ends were trimmed by 6 bases and 3 bases, with 17 bases remaining between them. This CDR3 contains 15 residues. CDR3 region: CASSGPSGSEETQYF. CDR3 sequence (DNA): TGCGCCAGCAGCGGTCCTTCTGGGAGTGAAGAGACCCAGTACTTC.

The chain joins TRBV7-3 to TRBJ1-2; 9 bases are shared with TRBD1. This CDR3 region has 13 residues. J gave up 7 bases and V 5 bases, and 5 bases lay outside the gene matches. Germline-derived CDR1 and CDR2 are SGHTA and FQGTGA. CDR3 bases: TGTGCCAGCAGCCCTGGGACAGGGAGTGGCTACACCTTC. Translation: CASSPGTGSGYTF.

This clone appeared once. The sample has other DNA sequences that encode this CDR3 too. The genes are TRBV28 and TRBJ1-2; D not resolved. CDR3 size: 10 residues. Trimming stripped 8 bases from V and 4 bases from J, with 5 bases between. CDR1 MDHEN and CDR2 SYDVKM come from the germline V gene. The DNA of the CDR3 is TGTGCCAGCTCGTCCTATGGCTACACCTTC. It encodes CASSSYGYTF.

Of note for this clone: A single base is all that separates this from a far larger clone, so a read error is likely. The chain employs TRBV20-1 and TRBJ2-7, with D possibly called TRBD1 or TRBD2 (5 bases each). The CDR3 extends over 11 amino acids. Germline lookup yields CDR1 DFQATT and CDR2 SNEGSKA (reference sequence). Written as DNA, the CDR3 is TGCAGTGCTGGGGGTCCCCTGGAGCGGTACTTC. This sequence encodes CSAGGPLERYF.

This clone was recorded at least ten times. Other DNA sequences in the sample encode the same CDR3. V is TRBV19 and J is TRBJ2-3; TRBD1 might be the D (7 bases). Germline-derived CDR1 and CDR2 are LNHDA and SQIVND (reference sequence). The CDR3 has 17 amino acids. V was trimmed by 3 bases and J by 0 bases, leaving 16 bases between them. In nucleotides, the CDR3 is TGTGCCAGTAGTATGACCTCACAGGGGACTAGCACAGATACGCAGTATTTT. It specifies CASSMTSQGTSTDTQYF.

The genes are TRBV5-1 and TRBJ1-4; perhaps TRBD1 as D (6 bases). Trimming left V 4 bases short and J 8 bases short, with 21 bases between. The germline gives CDR1 SGHRS, CDR2 YFSETQ. The CDR3 spans 16 residues. The CDR3, as DNA: TGCGCCAGCAGCACAGTCCAGGGGTCGGTAGGGGAAAAACTGTTTTTT. Translation: CASSTVQGSVGEKLFF. Using reference TRBV5-1 and TRBJ1-4 for the parts outside the CDR3, the full variable domain is KAGVTQTPRYLIKTRGQQVTLSCSPISGHRSVSWYQQTPGQGLQFLFEYFSETQRNKGNFPGRFSGRQFSNSRSEMNVSTLELGDSALYLCASSTVQGSVGEKLFFGSGTQLSVL.

This chain connects TRBV2 to TRBJ2-7, with 7 bases identical to TRBD1. Germline-derived CDR1 and CDR2 are SNHLY and FYNNEI. Trimming removed 6 bases from V and 2 bases from J; junction bases left unmatched: 4. CDR3 size: 13 residues. In DNA form, the CDR3 reads TGTGCCAGCAGGTGGGGACAGCCCTACGAGCAGTACTTC. Translation gives CASRWGQPYEQYF.

This chain joins TRBV27 and TRBJ2-2; possibly TRBD2 for D (5 bases). The V end lost 5 bases, the J end lost 2 bases, and 6 bases lay between the germline ends. This CDR3 is built from 13 residues. Germline CDR1 MNHEY, CDR2 SMNVEV (reference sequence). This CDR3 reads CASSGSNTGELFF. CDR3 nucleotide sequence: TGTGCCAGCAGTGGGAGCAACACCGGGGAGCTGTTTTTT.